A single sample gave rise to the 28 T cell receptor beta chains below, sequenced in a study of T cells in Graves' hyperthyroidism and ophthalmopathy. Template material for amplifying TCR beta CDR3 regions consisted of RNA transcripts. An initial round of RT-PCR targeting the TCR CDR3 relied on the HTBI primer set. A single record per CDR3 protein comes from TCRdb applying MiXCR to the multiplex PCR reads. The sample has 500,000 to 650,000 distinct CDR3 sequences, around 15% seen once. The source material was blood. The receptors here all came from a woman between 35 and 50 years old with Graves' hyperthyroidism.

With respect to this clonotype: A read error is possible here, since a much larger clone lies one base away. The J gene is TRBJ2-5, the V gene TRBV6-1; D uncertain. Germline V CDR1 and CDR2: MNHNS, SASEGT. Trimming removed 4 bases at V and 0 bases at J, with 3 bases between. This CDR3 region has 12 residues. Here the CDR3 reads CASSGDQETQYF. The CDR3 DNA sequence: TGTGCCAGCAGTGGGGACCAAGAGACCCAGTACTTC.

This clonotype came up a few times. The genes are TRBV27 and TRBJ2-2; the D is unclear. Germline CDR1 reads MNHEY; CDR2 reads SMNVEV (reference sequence). CDR3 length equals 13 residues. Deletions cut 3 bases from V and 5 bases from J, with 7 bases between. CDR3 sequence: CASSFYSTGELFF. CDR3 nucleotide sequence: TGTGCCAGCAGTTTTTACTCGACCGGGGAGCTGTTTTTT.

At least ten counts were recorded for this clonotype. The rearrangement joins TRBV5-1 to TRBJ2-7; TRBD2 agrees at 8 bases. This CDR3 has 14 amino acids. J lost 6 bases, V lost 1 base, and 6 bases had no gene match. CDR1 SGHRS and CDR2 YFSETQ come from the germline V gene. The CDR3 protein is CASSLRAGVPEQYF. The DNA of the CDR3 is TGCGCCAGCAGCTTGAGAGCGGGAGTACCCGAGCAGTACTTC.

Regarding this clonotype: Just one base apart from a much larger clone, this may be a read error. The V gene is TRBV28, the J gene TRBJ2-3; 10 nucleotides align to TRBD2. This CDR3 region has 14 residues. Germline V gene sequence: CDR1 MDHEN, CDR2 SYDVKM. The CDR3 here is CASNLAGGPDTQYF. The DNA for the CDR3 is TGTGCCAGCAATTTAGCGGGAGGCCCAGATACGCAGTATTTT.

This clonotype was seen repeatedly, ten times or more. The V gene is TRBV3-1, the J gene TRBJ2-7; 8 nucleotides agree with TRBD1. Germline trimming cut 2 bases from V and 2 bases from J; bases unmatched to any gene: 8. The CDR3 is made up of 16 amino acids. CDR1 and CDR2 (germline): LGHDT, YNNKEL (reference sequence). CDR3 amino acids: CASSQSRTGTPYEQYF. Here the CDR3 DNA reads TGTGCCAGCAGCCAATCAAGGACAGGGACTCCCTACGAGCAGTACTTC.

There are many counts of this clonotype. V usage is TRBV20-1 and J usage is TRBJ2-5, with 8 bases fitting TRBD2. This CDR3 is 15 amino acids long. Unmatched junction bases numbered 13, after V lost 6 bases and J lost 4 bases. The V gene's germline CDR1 is DFQATT and CDR2 SNEGSKA (reference sequence). The CDR3 coding sequence is TGCAGTGCCAGGACTAGCCCCCCCTTAGGAGAGACCCAGTACTTC. It specifies CSARTSPPLGETQYF.

This clonotype was picked up many times. The rearrangement joins TRBV5-1 to TRBJ2-3; TRBD2 matches 7 bases. Trimming cost V 0 bases and J 2 bases; bases outside gene matches: 6. Germline CDR1 reads SGHRS; CDR2 reads YFSETQ. CDR3 length: 16 amino acids. The CDR3 nucleotides read TGCGCCAGCAGCTTGGGGGGCGGGAGAAACACAGATACGCAGTATTTT. This codes for CASSLGGGRNTDTQYF.

Ten or more counts support this clonotype. CDR3 DNA: TGTGCCAGCAGCTTAGAGGCCCTCTCCTACAATGAGCAGTTCTTC. As protein: CASSLEALSYNEQFF. The V gene is TRBV7-2, the J gene TRBJ2-1, with no clear D. CDR1 is SGHTA and CDR2 is FQGNSA in the germline V gene. V lost 1 base and J lost 0, with 7 bases in between. The CDR3 has 15 residues. The entire variable domain, with the rest obtained from reference TRBV7-2 and TRBJ2-1, is as follows: GAGVSQSPSNKVTEKGKDVELRCDPISGHTALYWYRQSLGQGLEFLIYFQGNSAPDKSGLPSDRFSAERTGGSVSTLTIQRTQQEDSAVYLCASSLEALSYNEQFFGPGTRLTVL.

This clonotype was observed a few times. The CDR3 nucleotides are TGTGCCAGCAGCCAAGCGGGATCTCCCTACGAGCAGTACTTC. As protein: CASSQAGSPYEQYF. The gene calls are TRBV6-1 and TRBJ2-7; 7 bases agree with TRBD2. The ends lost 6 bases at V and 2 bases at J; junction bases unmatched: 7. CDR3 length equals 14 residues. The germline gives CDR1 MNHNS, CDR2 SASEGT.

The chain employs TRBV28 and TRBJ2-3, with TRBD2 as a possible D gene (6 bases). CDR3 length: 15 amino acids. Germline-derived CDR1 and CDR2 are MDHEN and SYDVKM. Trimming shortened V by 6 bases and J by 2 bases, and 15 bases separated the two germline ends. The CDR3 region is CASSPPSAHTDTQYF. The CDR3 DNA sequence: TGTGCCAGCAGCCCTCCTAGCGCGCACACAGATACGCAGTATTTT.

This clonotype was detected ten times or more. The chain recombines TRBV20-1 with TRBJ2-5, with TRBD1 identical over 9 bases. Germline V gene sequence: CDR1 DFQATT, CDR2 SNEGSKA (reference sequence). CDR3 length equals 13 residues. V was pared by 5 bases and J by 6 bases, with 7 bases of the junction left unmatched. CDR3 residues: CSAPGTGSKTQYF. DNA for the CDR3: TGCAGTGCTCCCGGGACAGGGTCTAAGACCCAGTACTTC.

Note on this clonotype: The junction and the germline gene differ at one end; a read error may be behind it. The genes are TRBV29-1 and TRBJ1-1; D remains ambiguous. The germline V gene encodes CDR1 SQVTM and CDR2 ANQGSEA. The CDR3 is made up of 13 amino acids. The chain's CDR3 is CGVSTGANTEAFF. The CDR3 coding sequence is TGCGGCGTCTCGACGGGCGCGAACACTGAAGCTTTCTTT.

This clonotype was counted ten times or more. The V call is TRBV15, the J call TRBJ2-5; a possible D gene is TRBD1 (6 bases). V dropped 4 bases and J dropped 2 bases, with 8 bases sitting between them. Per the germline V gene, CDR1 is LNHNV and CDR2 is YYDKDF (reference sequence). The CDR3 has 13 amino acids. CDR3 sequence reads: CATSKGGQETQYF. In DNA, the CDR3 is TGTGCCACCAGCAAAGGGGGACAAGAGACCCAGTACTTC.

Regarding this clonotype: A read error is possible here, since a much larger clone lies one base away. The CDR3 bases are TGTGCCAGCAGTTCGGACGGGACCCTCAATGAGCAGTTCTTC. As protein: CASSSDGTLNEQFF. The chain has TRBV28 and TRBJ2-1, with D possibly called TRBD1 or TRBD2 (5 bases each). The CDR3 is 14 residues long. The V end was cut by 4 bases, the J end by 6 bases, with 13 bases between. CDR1 MDHEN and CDR2 SYDVKM come from the germline V gene.

This clonotype was counted ten times or more. The J gene is TRBJ2-7, the V gene TRBV7-2, with no clear D. Germline V CDR1 and CDR2: SGHTA, FQGNSA. The V end lost 3 bases, the J end lost 3 bases, and 12 bases lay between the germline ends. The CDR3 contains 14 residues. CDR3 sequence: CASSFSRADYEQYF. The CDR3 DNA reads as TGTGCCAGCAGCTTTTCCCGGGCAGACTACGAGCAGTACTTC. Using reference TRBV7-2 and TRBJ2-7 for the parts outside the CDR3, the full variable domain is GAGVSQSPSNKVTEKGKDVELRCDPISGHTALYWYRQSLGQGLEFLIYFQGNSAPDKSGLPSDRFSAERTGGSVSTLTIQRTQQEDSAVYLCASSFSRADYEQYFGPGTRLTVT.

This clonotype was observed at least ten times. The chain recombines TRBV3-1 with TRBJ2-7; the D is unclear. The CDR3 length is 13 residues. In germline, CDR1 is LGHDT, CDR2 YNNKEL (reference sequence). Trimming took 3 bases from V and 6 from J, leaving 12 bases between them. The CDR3: CASSQGILFEQYF. As DNA, the CDR3 is TGTGCCAGCAGCCAGGGAATTCTCTTCGAGCAGTACTTC.

This clonotype has at least ten counts. The CDR3 region is CIGADRDNYGYTF. CDR3 sequence (DNA): TGCATAGGGGCGGACAGAGATAACTATGGCTACACCTTC. The chain links TRBV20-1 to TRBJ1-2; a possible D gene is TRBD1 (6 bases). This CDR3 is 13 amino acids long. Germline V gives CDR1 DFQATT, CDR2 SNEGSKA (reference sequence).

This clonotype was recorded at least ten times. This rearrangement joins TRBV7-9 to TRBJ2-3; D ambiguous. This CDR3 has 18 residues. Trimming cost V 2 bases and J 2 bases, with 20 bases left between them. From germline, CDR1 is SEHNR and CDR2 FQNEAQ (reference sequence). CDR3 coding DNA: TGTGCCAGCAGCTTATCGCTAGAGGCCAACACCTACACAGATACGCAGTATTTT. It encodes CASSLSLEANTYTDTQYF.

In this sample, this clonotype turned up many times. The gene calls are TRBV11-2 and TRBJ2-7; D could derive from TRBD1 or TRBD2 (5 bases each). There are 14 residues in the CDR3. Germline values: CDR1 SGHAT, CDR2 FQNNGV. Trimming took 3 bases from V and 2 from J, leaving 11 bases between them. CDR3 DNA: TGTGCCAGCAGCTTGGGGACCTACACCTACGAGCAGTACTTC. It translates to CASSLGTYTYEQYF.

This chain links TRBV10-3 with TRBJ2-7; possibly TRBD1 or TRBD2 for D (6 bases each). This CDR3 is built from 15 residues. Trimming shortened V by 0 bases and J by 5 bases, and 14 bases separated the two germline ends. From germline, CDR1 is ENHRY and CDR2 SYGVKD. CDR3 loop: CAISESWGALNEQYF. DNA for the CDR3: TGTGCCATCAGTGAGTCGTGGGGGGCGCTCAACGAGCAGTACTTC.

In its sample, this clonotype was seen a few times. V gene TRBV20-1 combines with J gene TRBJ2-3, with D possibly TRBD1 on 6 matching bases. V lost 0 bases and J 0 bases, leaving 28 bases between the germline ends. CDR1 and CDR2 (germline): DFQATT, SNEGSKA (reference sequence). This CDR3 comprises 21 residues. This CDR3 reads CSARDFSPRGYRQTSTDTQYF. In DNA form, the CDR3 reads TGCAGTGCTAGAGATTTTAGCCCTAGGGGGTACAGGCAAACTAGCACAGATACGCAGTATTTT.

This clonotype has at least ten counts. The V call is TRBV11-2, the J call TRBJ2-3, with 10 bases lining up with TRBD2. V lost 0 bases to trimming and J lost 3 bases; unmatched junction nucleotides: 9. The CDR3 length is 18 residues. Germline loops: CDR1 SGHAT, CDR2 FQNNGV. This CDR3 reads CASSLDQLEREGTDTQYF. CDR3 sequence (DNA): TGTGCCAGCAGCTTAGATCAACTAGAGCGGGAGGGGACAGATACGCAGTATTTT.

This chain connects TRBV5-6 to TRBJ2-1, with 8 bases that match TRBD2. Looked up from germline, CDR1 is SGHDT and CDR2 is YYEEEE. V shed 2 bases, J shed 9 bases, and the junction held 7 bases outside the gene matches. This CDR3 spans 14 amino acids. Here the CDR3 DNA reads TGTGCCAGCAGCTTCCTCGCGGGAGGAGGTGAGCAGTTCTTC. It specifies CASSFLAGGGEQFF.

This clonotype has a handful of counts. The chain carries TRBV19 and TRBJ1-4; D is possibly TRBD1 (6 bases). V lost 4 bases and J lost 4, with 13 bases in between. CDR3 size: 15 residues. From germline, CDR1 is LNHDA and CDR2 SQIVND (reference sequence). CDR3 in DNA: TGTGCCAGTAGTAGTGGACAGCGGAATAATGAAAAACTGTTTTTT. Translated: CASSSGQRNNEKLFF. The full variable domain, rest sourced from reference TRBV19 and TRBJ1-4, is DGGITQSPKYLFRKEGQNVTLSCEQNLNHDAMYWYRQDPGQGLRLIYYSQIVNDFQKGDIAEGYSVSREKKESFPLTVTSAQKNPTAFYLCASSSGQRNNEKLFFGSGTQLSVL.

A note on this clonotype: A clone one base away is much larger, so this may be a read error. The gene calls are TRBV20-1 and TRBJ2-2; D remains unclear. This CDR3 comprises 12 residues. The V gene lost 3 bases and the J gene lost 7 bases, with 9 bases spanning the gap. The germline gives CDR1 DFQATT, CDR2 SNEGSKA (reference sequence). The CDR3 DNA sequence: TGCAGTGCTAGGCCTTTCATCGGGGAGCTGTTTTTT. Translation: CSARPFIGELFF.

In this sample, this clonotype turned up many times. The chain combines TRBV10-3 with TRBJ2-1; TRBD1 matches 7 bases. The CDR3 is 14 residues long. The germline CDR1 and CDR2 sequences are ENHRY and SYGVKD. J gave up 7 bases and V 8 bases, and 11 bases lay outside the gene matches. CDR3 sequence reads: CAIGTGVETNEQFF. The CDR3 DNA follows: TGTGCCATCGGTACAGGGGTCGAGACAAATGAGCAGTTCTTC.

The chain employs TRBV14 and TRBJ2-7; the D gene is possibly TRBD2 (7 bases). The CDR3 covers 16 residues. Trimming pared 1 base from V and 5 bases from J, leaving 18 bases between. Per the germline V gene, CDR1 is SGHDN and CDR2 is FVKESK. The CDR3 is CASSQGTPRGRDEQYF. In DNA form, the CDR3 reads TGTGCCAGCAGCCAAGGGACACCGCGGGGGCGGGACGAGCAGTACTTC.

This clonotype appeared many times. The chain combines TRBV3-1 with TRBJ2-1; tentative D call: TRBD2 (6 bases). Germline CDR1 is LGHDT and CDR2 is YNNKEL (reference sequence). The ends were cut back, 0 bases at V and 2 bases at J, with 11 bases in the middle. The CDR3 length is 16 residues. The DNA for the CDR3 is TGTGCCAGCAGCCAAGACGAACGACTAGCCTACAATGAGCAGTTCTTC. This translates into CASSQDERLAYNEQFF.